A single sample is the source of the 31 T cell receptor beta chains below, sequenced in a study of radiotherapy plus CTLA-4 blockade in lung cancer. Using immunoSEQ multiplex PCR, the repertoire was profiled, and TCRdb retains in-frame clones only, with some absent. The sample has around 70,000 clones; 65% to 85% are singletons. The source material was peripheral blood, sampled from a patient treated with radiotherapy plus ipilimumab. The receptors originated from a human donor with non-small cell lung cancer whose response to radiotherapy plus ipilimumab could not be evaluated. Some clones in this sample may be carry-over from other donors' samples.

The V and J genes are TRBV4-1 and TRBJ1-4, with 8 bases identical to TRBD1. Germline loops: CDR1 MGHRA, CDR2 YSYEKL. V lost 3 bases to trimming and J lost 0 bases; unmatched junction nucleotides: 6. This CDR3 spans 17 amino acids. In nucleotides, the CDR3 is TGCGCCAGCAGCCAGCAGGGGGCCATAGCAACTAATGAAAAACTGTTTTTT. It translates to CASSQQGAIATNEKLFF.

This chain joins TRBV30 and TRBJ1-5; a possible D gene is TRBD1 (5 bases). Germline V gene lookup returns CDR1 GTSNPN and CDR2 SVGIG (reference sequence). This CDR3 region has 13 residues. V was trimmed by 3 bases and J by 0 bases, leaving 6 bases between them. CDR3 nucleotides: TGTGCCTGGAGCGGGGGTAGCAATCAGCCCCAGCATTTT. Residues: CAWSGGSNQPQHF.

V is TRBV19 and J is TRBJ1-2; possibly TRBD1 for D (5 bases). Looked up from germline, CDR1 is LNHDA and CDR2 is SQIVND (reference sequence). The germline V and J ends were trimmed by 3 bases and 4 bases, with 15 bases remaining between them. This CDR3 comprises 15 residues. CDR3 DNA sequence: TGTGCCAGTAGTATTTACCCTGACAGCGTCTATGGCTACACCTTC. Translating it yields CASSIYPDSVYGYTF.

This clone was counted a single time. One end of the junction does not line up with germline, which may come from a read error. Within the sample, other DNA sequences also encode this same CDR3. The CDR3 here is CASSLRSSYNSPLHF. In DNA form, the CDR3 reads TGTGCCAGTAGTTTGAGAAGCTCCTATAATTCACCCCTCCACTTT. The gene calls are TRBV28 and TRBJ1-6; D remains unclear. The CDR3 is 15 amino acids. Germline CDR1 MDHEN, CDR2 SYDVKM.

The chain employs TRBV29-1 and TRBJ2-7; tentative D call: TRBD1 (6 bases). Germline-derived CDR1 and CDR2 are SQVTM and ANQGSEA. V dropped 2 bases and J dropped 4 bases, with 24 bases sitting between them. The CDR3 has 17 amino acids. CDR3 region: CSVESRIGAGENYEQYF. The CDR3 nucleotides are TGCAGCGTTGAAAGTCGAATTGGGGCAGGGGAAAATTACGAGCAGTACTTC.

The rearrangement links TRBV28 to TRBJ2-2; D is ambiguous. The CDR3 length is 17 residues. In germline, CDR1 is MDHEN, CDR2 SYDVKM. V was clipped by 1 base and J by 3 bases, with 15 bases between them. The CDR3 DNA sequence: TGTGCCAGCAGTTTATACGTCGGTCAGGTATACACCGGGGAGCTGTTTTTT. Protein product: CASSLYVGQVYTGELFF.

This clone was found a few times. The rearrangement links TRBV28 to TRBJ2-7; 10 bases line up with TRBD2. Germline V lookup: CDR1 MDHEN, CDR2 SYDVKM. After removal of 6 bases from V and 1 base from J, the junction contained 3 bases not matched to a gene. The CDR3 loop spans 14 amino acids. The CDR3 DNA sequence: TGTGCCAGCAGATGGACTAGCGGATCCTACGAGCAGTACTTC. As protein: CASRWTSGSYEQYF. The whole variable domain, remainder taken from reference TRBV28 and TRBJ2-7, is DVKVTQSSRYLVKRTGEKVFLECVQDMDHENMFWYRQDPGLGLRLIYFSYDVKMKEKGDIPEGYSVSREKKERFSLILESASTNQTSMYLCASRWTSGSYEQYFGPGTRLTVT.

The CDR3, as DNA: TGTGCCAGCAGCCCCCACAGGGAGGGGAACACCATATATTTT. It translates to CASSPHREGNTIYF. The gene calls are TRBV28 and TRBJ1-3, with D perhaps TRBD1 (6 bases). The V and J ends lost 6 bases and 7 bases respectively, with 16 bases between them. The CDR3 extends over 14 amino acids. Per germline, CDR1 MDHEN and CDR2 SYDVKM.

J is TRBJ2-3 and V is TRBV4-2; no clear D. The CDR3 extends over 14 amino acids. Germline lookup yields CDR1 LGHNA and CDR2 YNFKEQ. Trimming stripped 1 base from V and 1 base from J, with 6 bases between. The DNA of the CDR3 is TGTGCCAGCAGCCAAGTAAGCGGCACAGATACGCAGTATTTT. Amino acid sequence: CASSQVSGTDTQYF.

Written as DNA, the CDR3 is TGTGCCAGCTCCAGACACCAAGAAAACACCATATATTTT. It translates to CASSRHQENTIYF. The chain is built from TRBV7-6 and TRBJ1-3; D gene ambiguous. The CDR3 consists of 13 residues. CDR1 SGHVS and CDR2 FNYEAQ come from the germline V gene. V was trimmed by 8 bases and J by 6 bases, leaving 14 bases between them.

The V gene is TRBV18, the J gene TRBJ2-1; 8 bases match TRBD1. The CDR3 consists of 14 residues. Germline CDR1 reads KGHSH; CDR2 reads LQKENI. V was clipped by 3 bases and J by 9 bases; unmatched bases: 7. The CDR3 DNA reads TGTGCCAGCTCACCCCTACAGGGGGGAACTGAGCAGTTCTTC. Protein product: CASSPLQGGTEQFF. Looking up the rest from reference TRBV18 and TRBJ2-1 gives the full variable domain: NAGVMQNPRHLVRRRGQEARLRCSPMKGHSHVYWYRQLPEEGLKFMVYLQKENIIDESGMPKERFSAEFPKEGPSILRIQQVVRGDSAAYFCASSPLQGGTEQFFGPGTRLTVL.

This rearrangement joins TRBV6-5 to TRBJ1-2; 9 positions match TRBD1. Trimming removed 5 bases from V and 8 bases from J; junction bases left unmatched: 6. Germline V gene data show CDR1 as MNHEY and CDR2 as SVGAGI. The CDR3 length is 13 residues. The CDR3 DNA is TGTGCCAGCAGTCAGGGGACAGGGCACGGCTACACCTTC. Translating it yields CASSQGTGHGYTF.

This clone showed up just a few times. CDR3 in DNA: TGTGCCAGCAGTCCAGGGACAGGGAAGGCTTTCTTT. Translation gives CASSPGTGKAFF. V usage is TRBV27 and J usage is TRBJ1-1; 9 bases are shared with TRBD1. Germline V gives CDR1 MNHEY, CDR2 SMNVEV (reference sequence). CDR3 length equals 12 residues. Trimming cost V 5 bases and J 11 bases; bases outside gene matches: 6.

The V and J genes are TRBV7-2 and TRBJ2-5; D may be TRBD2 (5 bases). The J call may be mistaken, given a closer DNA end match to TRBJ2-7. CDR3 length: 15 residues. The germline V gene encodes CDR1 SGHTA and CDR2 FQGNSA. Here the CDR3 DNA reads TGTGCCAGCAGCTTAGACGGGGTTCCCTCCTACGAGCAGTACTTC. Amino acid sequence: CASSLDGVPSYEQYF.

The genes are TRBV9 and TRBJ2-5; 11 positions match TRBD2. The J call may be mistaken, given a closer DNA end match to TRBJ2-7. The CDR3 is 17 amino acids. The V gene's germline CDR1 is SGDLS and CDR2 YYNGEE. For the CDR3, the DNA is TGTGCCAGCAGCGTAGAGGCGGCTAGCGGGGGGCTCTACGAGCAGTACTTC. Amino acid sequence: CASSVEAASGGLYEQYF.

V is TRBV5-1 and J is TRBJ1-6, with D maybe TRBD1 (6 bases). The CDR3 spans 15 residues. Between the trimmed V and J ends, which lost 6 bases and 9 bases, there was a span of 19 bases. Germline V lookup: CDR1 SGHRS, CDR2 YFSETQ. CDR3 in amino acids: CASTARQDGGSPLHF. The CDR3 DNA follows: TGCGCCAGCACTGCCCGACAGGATGGGGGTTCACCCCTCCACTTT.

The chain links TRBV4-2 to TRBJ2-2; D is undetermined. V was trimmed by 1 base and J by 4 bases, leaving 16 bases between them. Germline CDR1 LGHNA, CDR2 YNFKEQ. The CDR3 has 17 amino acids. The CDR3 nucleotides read TGTGCCAGCAGCCAAGCCCGACATCTCCTATTCACCGGGGAGCTGTTTTTT. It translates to CASSQARHLLFTGELFF.

This chain's CDR3 is CASSVDPTGQNTGELFF. For the CDR3, the DNA is TGTGCCAGCAGCGTGGACCCGACAGGGCAGAACACCGGGGAGCTGTTTTTT. The chain carries TRBV9 and TRBJ2-2; TRBD1 agrees at 7 bases. The CDR3 totals 17 residues. Trimming at V came to 2 bases and at J to 1 base, leaving 8 bases not matched to a gene. Germline loops: CDR1 SGDLS, CDR2 YYNGEE.

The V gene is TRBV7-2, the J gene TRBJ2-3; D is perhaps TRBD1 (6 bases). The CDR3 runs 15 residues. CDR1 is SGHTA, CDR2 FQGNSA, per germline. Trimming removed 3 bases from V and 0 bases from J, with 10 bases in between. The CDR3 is CASSFQQGSTDTQYF. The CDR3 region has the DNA TGTGCCAGCAGCTTCCAACAGGGCAGCACAGATACGCAGTATTTT.

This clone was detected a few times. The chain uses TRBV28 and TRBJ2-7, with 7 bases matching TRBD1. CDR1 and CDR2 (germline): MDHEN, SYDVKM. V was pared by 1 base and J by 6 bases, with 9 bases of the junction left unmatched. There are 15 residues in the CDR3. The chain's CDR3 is CASSLLIGGAGEQYF. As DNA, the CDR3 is TGTGCCAGCAGTTTATTAATAGGGGGCGCGGGCGAGCAGTACTTC.

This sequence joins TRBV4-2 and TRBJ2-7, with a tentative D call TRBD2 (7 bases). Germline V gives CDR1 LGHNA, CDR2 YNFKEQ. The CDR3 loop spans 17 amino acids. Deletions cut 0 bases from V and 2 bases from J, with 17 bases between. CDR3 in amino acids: CASSQDRGGGVAYEQYF. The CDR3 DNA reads TGTGCCAGCAGCCAAGATAGGGGGGGAGGGGTGGCCTACGAGCAGTACTTC.

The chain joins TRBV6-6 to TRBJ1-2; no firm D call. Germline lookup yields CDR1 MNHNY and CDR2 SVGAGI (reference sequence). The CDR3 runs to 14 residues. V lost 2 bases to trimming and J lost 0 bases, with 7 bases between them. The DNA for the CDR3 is TGTGCCAGCAGTTACCAGGCACCTAACTATGGCTACACCTTC. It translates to CASSYQAPNYGYTF.

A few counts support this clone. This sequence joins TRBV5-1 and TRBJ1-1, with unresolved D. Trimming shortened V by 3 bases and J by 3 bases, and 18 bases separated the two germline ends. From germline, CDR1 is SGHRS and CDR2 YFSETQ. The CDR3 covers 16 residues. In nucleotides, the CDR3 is TGCGCCAGCAGCTCTGTGGGAGGGAGTGGGTACACTGAAGCTTTCTTT. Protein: CASSSVGGSGYTEAFF.

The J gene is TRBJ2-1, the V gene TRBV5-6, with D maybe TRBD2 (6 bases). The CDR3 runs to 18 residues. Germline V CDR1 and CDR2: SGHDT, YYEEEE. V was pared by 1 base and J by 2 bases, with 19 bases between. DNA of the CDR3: TGTGCCAGCAGCTTGCCGATCTGGCGGGGTAGAGCCTACAATGAGCAGTTCTTC. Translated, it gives CASSLPIWRGRAYNEQFF.

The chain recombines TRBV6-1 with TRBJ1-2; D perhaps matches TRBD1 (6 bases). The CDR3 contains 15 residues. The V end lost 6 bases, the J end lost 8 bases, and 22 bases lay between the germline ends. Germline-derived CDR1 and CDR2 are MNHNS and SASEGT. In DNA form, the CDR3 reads TGTGCCAGCAGGCCACTAATACAGGGAACCGGCGGCTACACCTTC. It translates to CASRPLIQGTGGYTF.

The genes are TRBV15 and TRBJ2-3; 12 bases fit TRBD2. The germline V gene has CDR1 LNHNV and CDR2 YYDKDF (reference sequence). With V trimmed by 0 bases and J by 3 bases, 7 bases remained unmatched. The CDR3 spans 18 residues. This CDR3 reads CATSREKGLAGRTDTQYF. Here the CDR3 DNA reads TGTGCCACCAGCAGAGAGAAAGGACTAGCGGGGCGGACAGATACGCAGTATTTT.

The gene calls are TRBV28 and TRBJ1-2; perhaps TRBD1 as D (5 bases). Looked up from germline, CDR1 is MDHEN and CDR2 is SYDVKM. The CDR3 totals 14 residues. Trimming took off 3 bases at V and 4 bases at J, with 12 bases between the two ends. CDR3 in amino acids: CASSFPGRGYGYTF. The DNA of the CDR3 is TGTGCCAGCAGTTTCCCGGGGAGGGGCTATGGCTACACCTTC.

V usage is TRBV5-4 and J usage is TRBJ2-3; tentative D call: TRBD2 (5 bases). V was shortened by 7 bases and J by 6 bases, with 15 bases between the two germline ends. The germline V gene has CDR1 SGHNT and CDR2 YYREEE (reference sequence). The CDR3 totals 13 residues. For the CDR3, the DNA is TGTGCCAGCCGCGGTGCCCGAGGGGATACGCAGTATTTT. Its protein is CASRGARGDTQYF.

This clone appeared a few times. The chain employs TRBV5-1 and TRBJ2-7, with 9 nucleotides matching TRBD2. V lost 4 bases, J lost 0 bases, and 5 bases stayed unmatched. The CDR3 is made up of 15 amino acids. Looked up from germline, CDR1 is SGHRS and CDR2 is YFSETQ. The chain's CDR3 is CASSGSGGTSYEQYF. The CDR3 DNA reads TGCGCCAGCAGCGGAAGCGGGGGGACCTCCTACGAGCAGTACTTC. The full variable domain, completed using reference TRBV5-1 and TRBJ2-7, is KAGVTQTPRYLIKTRGQQVTLSCSPISGHRSVSWYQQTPGQGLQFLFEYFSETQRNKGNFPGRFSGRQFSNSRSEMNVSTLELGDSALYLCASSGSGGTSYEQYFGPGTRLTVT.

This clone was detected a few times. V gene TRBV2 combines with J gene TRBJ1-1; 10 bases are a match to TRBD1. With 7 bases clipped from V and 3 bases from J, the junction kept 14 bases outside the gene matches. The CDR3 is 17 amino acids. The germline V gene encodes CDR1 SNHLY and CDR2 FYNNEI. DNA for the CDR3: TGTGCCAGCACTGGACAGGGGGGGTGGGCTTGGGACACTGAAGCTTTCTTT. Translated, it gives CASTGQGGWAWDTEAFF.

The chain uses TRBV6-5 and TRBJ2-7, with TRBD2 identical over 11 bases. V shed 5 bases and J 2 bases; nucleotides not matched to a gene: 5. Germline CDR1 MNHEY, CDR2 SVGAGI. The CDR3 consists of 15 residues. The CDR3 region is CASSALAGGPYEQYF. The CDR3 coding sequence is TGTGCCAGCAGTGCGCTAGCGGGGGGACCCTACGAGCAGTACTTC.